The next 32 T cell receptor beta chains were all read from a single sample in a study of cytomegalovirus exposure and HLA in healthy donors (dated by TCRdb to 2016 to 2017). Libraries were made using the immunoSEQ multiplex PCR assay. As stored in TCRdb, this immuneACCESS dataset retains in-frame rearrangements with V and J assigned. A fraction of the clones does not appear; measured against another copy, unresolved V genes explain less than half of the discrepancy, and the remainder lacks a known reason. Recorded for this sample are 250,000 or so clones; 90% of them occurred a single time. The top ten clones comprise around 0.34% of the sample. Sequencing was carried out using PBMCs. Receptor source: a woman aged 18-29 years in good health and CMV-seronegative.

This rearrangement joins TRBV6-1 to TRBJ2-6, with D perhaps matching TRBD2 (6 bases). Germline CDR1 and CDR2: MNHNS and SASEGT. V gave up 2 bases and J gave up 2 bases, with 10 bases separating them. The CDR3 is 16 residues long. CDR3 region: CASSELGGAGANVLTF. The CDR3 DNA follows: TGTGCCAGCAGTGAATTAGGAGGGGCTGGGGCCAACGTCCTGACTTTC.

The chain recombines TRBV7-2 with TRBJ2-7, with no clear D. CDR1 and CDR2 from the germline V gene are SGHTA and FQGNSA. This CDR3 has 14 amino acids. Trimming removed 6 bases at V and 6 bases at J, with 18 bases between. In DNA form, the CDR3 reads TGTGCCAGCAGAGCAGGCACGCGTTTGAGCGAGCAGTACTTC. Encoded protein: CASRAGTRLSEQYF. The full variable domain, with the rest looked up from reference TRBV7-2 and TRBJ2-7, is GAGVSQSPSNKVTEKGKDVELRCDPISGHTALYWYRQSLGQGLEFLIYFQGNSAPDKSGLPSDRFSAERTGGSVSTLTIQRTQQEDSAVYLCASRAGTRLSEQYFGPGTRLTVT.

The chain links TRBV6-6 to TRBJ2-3; 11 bases line up with TRBD2. Trimming removed 6 bases from V and 2 bases from J; junction bases left unmatched: 4. This CDR3 is 15 amino acids long. Germline V lookup: CDR1 MNHNY, CDR2 SVGAGI (reference sequence). CDR3 coding DNA: TGTGCCAGCAGCCAGACTAGCGGGGCCACAGATACGCAGTATTTT. This codes for CASSQTSGATDTQYF.

The V and J genes are TRBV18 and TRBJ2-5; TRBD1 might be the D (6 bases). Germline CDR1 and CDR2: KGHSH and LQKENI. The V gene lost 6 bases and the J gene lost 5 bases, with 25 bases spanning the gap. The CDR3 extends over 17 amino acids. CDR3 DNA: TGTGCCAGCTCCCAGGGGCGAGGAGGCACGATCGGGGAGACCCAGTACTTC. Protein product: CASSQGRGGTIGETQYF.

The V gene is TRBV6-5, the J gene TRBJ2-2, with D uncertain. The germline V gene encodes CDR1 MNHEY and CDR2 SVGAGI. V was trimmed by 0 bases and J by 5 bases, leaving 13 bases between them. The CDR3 consists of 16 residues. This CDR3 is CASSYSSLRGTGELFF. CDR3 bases: TGTGCCAGCAGTTACTCGAGTTTAAGAGGAACCGGGGAGCTGTTTTTT.

This sequence joins TRBV5-4 and TRBJ1-2; the D gene is possibly TRBD1 (6 bases). This CDR3 has 16 amino acids. Trimming pared 4 bases from V and 1 base from J, leaving 17 bases between. The germline CDR1 and CDR2 sequences are SGHNT and YYREEE (reference sequence). CDR3 protein: CASSLRTAKDNYGYTF. The CDR3 DNA reads TGTGCCAGCAGCCTAAGGACAGCGAAAGATAACTATGGCTACACCTTC.

The genes are TRBV28 and TRBJ1-1; 11 nucleotides match TRBD1. J lost 5 bases, V lost 5 bases, and 10 bases had no gene match. This CDR3 has 16 amino acids. Germline lookup yields CDR1 MDHEN and CDR2 SYDVKM. This chain's CDR3 is CASSTPGQGVKTEAFF. The DNA of the CDR3 is TGTGCCAGCAGTACGCCGGGACAGGGGGTTAAAACTGAAGCTTTCTTT.

This chain links TRBV7-8 with TRBJ1-2, with D maybe TRBD1 (6 bases). V lost 3 bases, J lost 6 bases, and 23 bases lay in between. This CDR3 comprises 17 residues. In germline, CDR1 is SGHVS, CDR2 FQNEAQ. The CDR3 DNA reads TGTGCCAGCAGCTTCTCAACAGGGCGGCGAGTGGGAAATGGCTACACCTTC. It codes for CASSFSTGRRVGNGYTF.

This chain uses TRBV20-1 with TRBJ2-7; D remains unclear. CDR1 and CDR2 (germline): DFQATT, SNEGSKA (reference sequence). CDR3 length: 11 residues. CDR3 protein: CSWASSYEQYV. Here the CDR3 DNA reads TGCAGCTGGGCTAGCTCCTACGAGCAGTACGTC.

This clone was recorded a few times. This rearrangement joins TRBV19 to TRBJ2-7, with 10 bases matching TRBD1. V gave up 0 bases and J gave up 2 bases; unmatched junction bases: 1. This CDR3 has 15 residues. Germline CDR1 LNHDA, CDR2 SQIVND (reference sequence). CDR3 in amino acids: CASSIEGQGTYEQYF. The DNA for the CDR3 is TGTGCCAGTAGTATAGAGGGACAGGGGACCTACGAGCAGTACTTC.

The CDR3, as DNA: TGTGCCTCGCGTACGGGGTGGTACATGAACACTGAAGCTTTCTTT. Translation: CASRTGWYMNTEAFF. The genes are TRBV30 and TRBJ1-1; unclear D gene. V gave up 7 bases and J gave up 0 bases, with 18 bases separating them. The CDR3 consists of 15 residues. Germline assignment: CDR1 GTSNPN and CDR2 SVGIG (reference sequence).

Only one count was recorded for this clone. The J gene is TRBJ1-6, the V gene TRBV7-3; a weak D match, TRBD1 (5 bases). CDR3 length: 14 amino acids. Per germline, CDR1 SGHTA and CDR2 FQGTGA. V lost 4 bases, J lost 7 bases, and 11 bases lay in between. CDR3 DNA: TGTGCCAGCAGCTCGGGACTGGGAAATTCACCCCTCCACTTT. Protein: CASSSGLGNSPLHF.

Written as DNA, the CDR3 is TGTGCCAGCAGCTTACAGGGGGCGAAGGGTCCCCTCCACTTT. Protein product: CASSLQGAKGPLHF. V is TRBV5-5 and J is TRBJ1-6; TRBD1 aligns across 9 bases. Germline lookup yields CDR1 SGHKS and CDR2 YYEKEE (reference sequence). The CDR3 extends over 14 amino acids. V lost 2 bases and J lost 13; bases outside the gene matches: 7. Complete variable domain (other parts from reference TRBV5-5 and TRBJ1-6): DAGVTQSPTHLIKTRGQQVTLRCSPISGHKSVSWYQQVLGQGPQFIFQYYEKEERGRGNFPDRFSARQFPNYSSELNVNALLLGDSALYLCASSLQGAKGPLHFGNGTRLTVT.

This chain uses TRBV7-2 with TRBJ2-7; 9 bases are shared with TRBD2. The CDR3 spans 14 residues. Trimming cost V 5 bases and J 3 bases; bases outside gene matches: 5. The V gene's germline CDR1 is SGHTA and CDR2 FQGNSA. The CDR3 sequence is CASSRLAESYEQYF. CDR3 bases: TGTGCCAGCAGCAGACTAGCGGAAAGCTACGAGCAGTACTTC.

The chain uses TRBV7-8 and TRBJ2-7, with 9 bases aligning to TRBD1. The germline CDR1 and CDR2 sequences are SGHVS and FQNEAQ. The length of the CDR3 is 14 residues. With 5 bases clipped from V and 3 bases from J, the junction kept 5 bases outside the gene matches. The CDR3 DNA follows: TGTGCCAGCAGCCAAAGGGACAGGGACTACGAGCAGTACGTC. Translating it yields CASSQRDRDYEQYV.

The chain is built from TRBV7-9 and TRBJ2-1, with a tentative D call TRBD1 (6 bases). CDR3 length: 12 amino acids. V was pared by 4 bases and J by 16 bases, with 17 bases between. The germline gives CDR1 SEHNR, CDR2 FQNEAQ (reference sequence). CDR3 nucleotide sequence: TGTGCCAGCAGCTGGGCCGACAGGTCCCCCTTCTTC. This encodes CASSWADRSPFF. The entire variable domain, with the rest obtained from reference TRBV7-9 and TRBJ2-1, is as follows: DTGVSQNPRHKITKRGQNVTFRCDPISEHNRLYWYRQTLGQGPEFLTYFQNEAQLEKSRLLSDRFSAERPKGSFSTLEIQRTEQGDSAMYLCASSWADRSPFFGPGTRLTVL.

The chain joins TRBV27 to TRBJ2-7; weak D call: TRBD1 (6 bases). V shed 4 bases and J shed 0 bases, with 10 bases lying between them. The CDR3 has 14 residues. Germline lookup yields CDR1 MNHEY and CDR2 SMNVEV (reference sequence). As DNA, the CDR3 is TGTGCCAGCAGTTCTACAGGGAGCTCCTACGAGCAGTACGTC. The encoded protein is CASSSTGSSYEQYV.

The V and J genes are TRBV5-8 and TRBJ1-6; D uncertain. V was clipped by 2 bases and J by 9 bases, with 12 bases between them. The CDR3 is made up of 14 amino acids. Germline values: CDR1 SGHTS, CDR2 YDEGEE. CDR3 residues: CASSFRGRASPLHF. For the CDR3, the DNA is TGTGCCAGCAGCTTTCGGGGAAGGGCTTCACCCCTCCACTTT. The variable domain in full, completed from reference TRBV5-8 and TRBJ1-6, reads EAGVTQSPTHLIKTRGQQATLRCSPISGHTSVYWYQQALGLGLQFLLWYDEGEERNRGNFPPRFSGRQFPNYSSELNVNALELEDSALYLCASSFRGRASPLHFGNGTRLTVT.

The rearrangement joins TRBV27 to TRBJ2-3; possible D gene TRBD1, 5 bases. CDR1 MNHEY and CDR2 SMNVEV come from the germline V gene (reference sequence). Between the trimmed V and J ends, which lost 2 bases and 4 bases, there was a span of 13 bases. This CDR3 has 15 amino acids. CDR3 sequence (DNA): TGTGCCAGCAGTTTAGGCGGCAGGGATTCAGATACGCAGTATTTT. It yields the protein CASSLGGRDSDTQYF.

V is TRBV4-1 and J is TRBJ2-4; TRBD2 aligns across 9 bases. CDR1 MGHRA and CDR2 YSYEKL come from the germline V gene. The CDR3 has 18 residues. Trimming cost V 1 base and J 0 bases; bases outside gene matches: 7. CDR3 in amino acids: CASSQGLAGVLAKNIQYF. In DNA form, the CDR3 reads TGCGCCAGCAGCCAAGGTTTAGCGGGGGTTCTAGCCAAAAACATTCAGTACTTC.

The chain has TRBV27 and TRBJ1-2, with TRBD1 matching 7 bases. Germline loops: CDR1 MNHEY, CDR2 SMNVEV (reference sequence). V was pared by 3 bases and J by 3 bases, with 4 bases of the junction left unmatched. This CDR3 is built from 14 residues. The CDR3 DNA sequence: TGTGCCAGCAGTTTCTACAGGGGACACTATGGCTACACCTTC. Protein product: CASSFYRGHYGYTF.

The chain joins TRBV21-1 to TRBJ1-4; TRBD1, as called in the table, went unchecked against the DNA. TRBV21-1 is designated a pseudogene. This CDR3 comprises 14 residues. CDR3 amino acids: CASSEQGSNEKLFF. The DNA of the CDR3 is TGTGCCAGCAGCGAACAGGGTTCTAATGAAAAACTGTTTTTT.

The chain carries TRBV5-5 and TRBJ2-6; 9 nucleotides line up with TRBD1. Germline-derived CDR1 and CDR2 are SGHKS and YYEKEE (reference sequence). J was trimmed by 0 bases and V by 4 bases; bases with no gene match: 14. This CDR3 region has 20 residues. The CDR3 nucleotides read TGTGCCAGCAGCCGAAGGGACAGGGTTACCTCATACTCTGGGGCCAACGTCCTGACTTTC. Protein sequence: CASSRRDRVTSYSGANVLTF.

This sequence joins TRBV6-5 and TRBJ2-3; 10 bases match TRBD2. The germline gives CDR1 MNHEY, CDR2 SVGAGI. CDR3 length: 16 amino acids. Germline trimming cut 2 bases from V and 5 bases from J; bases unmatched to any gene: 7. CDR3 nucleotides: TGTGCCAGCAGTTACGCTAGCGGGGGCTGGGGAGATACGCAGTATTTT. This encodes CASSYASGGWGDTQYF.

The chain employs TRBV4-3 and TRBJ2-2; tentatively, D is TRBD2 (5 bases). This CDR3 contains 14 residues. The V end lost 0 bases, the J end lost 10 bases, and 12 bases lay between the germline ends. CDR1 LGHNA and CDR2 YSLEER come from the germline V gene. The CDR3 loop reads CASSQERRVEELFF. The CDR3 DNA reads TGCGCCAGCAGCCAAGAAAGGCGGGTGGAGGAGCTGTTTTTT.

V and J are TRBV5-6 and TRBJ1-4; TRBD1 matches 10 bases. Germline V gene lookup returns CDR1 SGHDT and CDR2 YYEEEE. V lost 4 bases to trimming and J lost 6 bases; unmatched junction nucleotides: 6. CDR3 size: 15 residues. The CDR3 DNA is TGTGCCAGCAGCGCGACAGGGGGCTGGTATGAAAAACTGTTTTTT. This codes for CASSATGGWYEKLFF.

This clone occurred a few times. The CDR3 reads CASSQDFSGPTYGYTF. CDR3 nucleotides: TGCGCCAGCAGCCAAGATTTCAGCGGACCTACTTATGGCTACACCTTC. V and J are TRBV4-3 and TRBJ1-2; no clear D gene. Looked up from germline, CDR1 is LGHNA and CDR2 is YSLEER. Trimming took off 0 bases at V and 5 bases at J, with 16 bases between the two ends. The CDR3 length is 16 residues.

This clone was picked up one time. V is TRBV5-5 and J is TRBJ1-6; possibly TRBD1 for D (5 bases). Trimming left V 2 bases short and J 2 bases short, with 11 bases between. CDR1 and CDR2 (germline): SGHKS, YYEKEE (reference sequence). The CDR3 contains 16 residues. The CDR3 loop is CASSFGRGTYNSPLHF. The DNA for the CDR3 is TGTGCCAGCAGCTTCGGGAGGGGCACCTATAATTCACCCCTCCACTTT.

V gene TRBV28 combines with J gene TRBJ2-3; 8 bases match TRBD2. Per germline, CDR1 MDHEN and CDR2 SYDVKM. The CDR3 totals 20 residues. Losses at the gene ends were 1 base for V and 1 base for J; bases not matched to a gene: 16. The CDR3 reads CASSLFRGLRGELGTDTQYF. The CDR3 DNA follows: TGTGCCAGCAGTTTATTCAGGGGATTGCGGGGGGAGTTAGGCACAGATACGCAGTATTTT.

J is TRBJ2-7 and V is TRBV25-1; tentatively, D is TRBD1 (5 bases). This CDR3 is 13 amino acids long. CDR1 MGHDK and CDR2 SYGVNS come from the germline V gene. V lost 3 bases and J lost 3, with 9 bases in between. The CDR3 reads CASSDPGHYEQYF. As DNA, the CDR3 is TGTGCCAGCAGTGACCCCGGACACTACGAGCAGTACTTC.

The gene calls are TRBV7-9 and TRBJ2-5, with D uncertain. Germline CDR1 SEHNR, CDR2 FQNEAQ (reference sequence). This CDR3 comprises 14 residues. The V end lost 5 bases, the J end lost 1 base, and 11 bases lay between the germline ends. CDR3 coding DNA: TGTGCCAGCAGCCCTGACATGGGCCAAGAGACCCAGTACTTC. Translating it yields CASSPDMGQETQYF.

The chain joins TRBV4-1 to TRBJ2-6, with 7 bases lining up with TRBD2. The CDR3 extends over 16 amino acids. The V and J ends lost 4 bases and 2 bases, in that order; junction bases with no gene match: 5. Germline V gene data show CDR1 as MGHRA and CDR2 as YSYEKL. CDR3 nucleotides: TGCGCCAGCAGCCTACCTGCGGGGGCTGGGGCCAACGTCCTGACTTTC. It specifies CASSLPAGAGANVLTF.